One and the same sample provided the 23 T cell receptor beta chains below, sequenced in a study of regulatory T cells in long-lasting Graves disease. Building the TCR beta libraries relied on iRepertoire HTBI primers, and CDR3 regions underwent Arm-PCR. One entry per CDR3 protein results from TCRdb running MiXCR on the multiplex PCR reads. The repertoire holds about 450,000 distinct CDR3 sequences, with about a quarter as singletons. Sample time point: persistent/refractory GD, antithyroid drugs over 5 years with positive TRAb. RNA from PBMCs was the source of the TCR library. The sequencing here drew on peripheral blood mononuclear cells (PBMCs), taken when the disease was refractory, from a patient treated with antithyroid drugs. These receptors all stem from a female donor with Graves disease.

Ten or more counts support this clonotype. The chain is built from TRBV7-8 and TRBJ1-5; D is unresolved. This CDR3 has 16 residues. V was pared by 1 base and J by 0 bases, with 10 bases between. From germline, CDR1 is SGHVS and CDR2 FQNEAQ. The CDR3 region is CASSLEGLYSNQPQHF. CDR3 coding DNA: TGTGCCAGCAGCTTAGAAGGGCTCTATAGCAATCAGCCCCAGCATTTT. The full variable domain, completed using reference TRBV7-8 and TRBJ1-5, is GAGVSQSPRYKVAKRGQDVALRCDPISGHVSLFWYQQALGQGPEFLTYFQNEAQLDKSGLPSDRFFAERPEGSVSTLKIQRTQQEDSAVYLCASSLEGLYSNQPQHFGDGTRLSIL.

The V call is TRBV2, the J call TRBJ1-5; TRBD1 matches at 8 bases. The length of the CDR3 is 15 residues. V was pared by 5 bases and J by 3 bases, with 6 bases of the junction left unmatched. Germline CDR1 reads SNHLY; CDR2 reads FYNNEI. Here the CDR3 DNA reads TGTGCCAGCAGTTACCCCAGGGGGCACAATCAGCCCCAGCATTTT. It codes for CASSYPRGHNQPQHF.

The rearrangement links TRBV19 to TRBJ2-7; 7 bases map to TRBD2. V shed 5 bases, J shed 6 bases, and the junction held 10 bases outside the gene matches. The CDR3 runs 14 residues. Per germline, CDR1 LNHDA and CDR2 SQIVND (reference sequence). The CDR3 DNA follows: TGTGCCAGTAGTCCGCTAGCGGAGGTCTCCGAGCAGTACTTC. Translation: CASSPLAEVSEQYF.

This sequence joins TRBV19 and TRBJ2-5, with TRBD2 identical over 11 bases. This CDR3 contains 15 residues. The germline gives CDR1 LNHDA, CDR2 SQIVND (reference sequence). Trimming at V came to 5 bases and at J to 2 bases, leaving 4 bases not matched to a gene. As DNA, the CDR3 is TGTGCCAGTAGTCCTGGGACTAGCGGACAAGAGACCCAGTACTTC. Its protein is CASSPGTSGQETQYF.

The V and J genes are TRBV30 and TRBJ2-7; D is ambiguous. There are 16 residues in the CDR3. Germline CDR1 is GTSNPN and CDR2 is SVGIG (reference sequence). Between the trimmed V and J ends, which lost 1 base and 6 bases, there was a span of 22 bases. This chain's CDR3 is CAWSASWARLRFEQYF. The CDR3, as DNA: TGTGCCTGGAGTGCGAGCTGGGCTAGGCTGCGTTTCGAGCAGTACTTC.

The rearrangement uses TRBV5-1 and TRBJ2-3, with 10 bases lining up with TRBD2. The germline V gene has CDR1 SGHRS and CDR2 YFSETQ. The CDR3 runs 16 residues. The V segment lost 0 bases and the J segment 4 bases; nucleotides outside the gene matches: 5. The CDR3 spells CASSLVLAGEPDTQYF. CDR3 coding DNA: TGCGCCAGCAGCTTGGTGCTAGCGGGAGAACCAGATACGCAGTATTTT.

The table lists this clonotype with many counts. J is TRBJ1-2 and V is TRBV2; 7 bases are a match to TRBD1. V lost 5 bases, J lost 5 bases, and 5 bases stayed unmatched. CDR1 SNHLY and CDR2 FYNNEI come from the germline V gene. The CDR3 totals 13 residues. The CDR3 region has the DNA TGTGCCAGCAGTCAGCAGGGGGTTTATGGCTACACCTTC. Protein: CASSQQGVYGYTF.

The rearrangement links TRBV6-1 to TRBJ2-1, with D perhaps matching TRBD2 (5 bases). This CDR3 comprises 17 residues. Trimming took off 2 bases at V and 0 bases at J, with 14 bases between the two ends. Germline CDR1 reads MNHNS; CDR2 reads SASEGT. This CDR3 reads CASSETKTGSSYNEQFF. CDR3 sequence (DNA): TGTGCCAGCAGTGAAACCAAGACGGGGAGCTCCTACAATGAGCAGTTCTTC.

As concerns this clonotype: This clone may be a read error of a much larger clone one base away. A read error is likely, as this CDR3 ends without the conserved phenylalanine or tryptophan. The genes are TRBV12-3 or TRBV12-4 and TRBJ1-4; unclear D gene. V lost 6 bases to trimming and J lost 11 bases, with 25 bases between them. The CDR3 spans 16 residues. The CDR3 coding sequence is TGTGCCAGCAGCCTCTCAACCTTAGAACGAAACGGGAAACTGTTTCTT. Amino acids: CASSLSTLERNGKLFL.

This clonotype was observed a handful of times. V usage is TRBV5-1 and J usage is TRBJ2-7, with D uncertain. The CDR3 loop spans 12 amino acids. Germline V gene data show CDR1 as SGHRS and CDR2 as YFSETQ. V was pared by 1 base and J by 5 bases, with 7 bases between. The CDR3 loop is CASSLYRDEQYF. DNA of the CDR3: TGCGCCAGCAGCTTGTATCGGGACGAGCAGTACTTC.

The genes are TRBV2 and TRBJ2-1, with D perhaps TRBD2 (6 bases). The CDR3 consists of 15 residues. With 7 bases removed from V and 9 bases from J, the gap between germline ends came to 22 bases. Germline V gene sequence: CDR1 SNHLY, CDR2 FYNNEI. The CDR3 DNA is TGTGCCAGCAAACCCGCGGGATCTTCCAGAGGTGAGCAGTTCTTC. Protein product: CASKPAGSSRGEQFF.

V and J are TRBV30 and TRBJ1-6, with a tentative D call TRBD1 (6 bases). The CDR3 length is 13 residues. Germline-derived CDR1 and CDR2 are GTSNPN and SVGIG (reference sequence). V was shortened by 6 bases and J by 6 bases, with 12 bases between the two germline ends. The CDR3 nucleotides read TGTGCCTGTTATCAGGGGAGTAATTCACCCCTCCACTTT. As protein: CACYQGSNSPLHF.

This clonotype showed up just a few times. The chain combines TRBV7-3 with TRBJ2-3; 15 bases line up with TRBD2. The CDR3 is 16 amino acids. Losses at the gene ends were 4 bases for V and 3 bases for J; bases not matched to a gene: 2. The germline CDR1 and CDR2 sequences are SGHTA and FQGTGA. The CDR3 loop reads CASSSGTSGRTDTQYF. CDR3 coding DNA: TGTGCCAGCAGCTCCGGGACTAGCGGGAGGACAGATACGCAGTATTTT.

This sequence joins TRBV27 and TRBJ1-1; 7 bases align to TRBD1. Trimming removed 5 bases from V and 2 bases from J; junction bases left unmatched: 8. CDR3 size: 15 residues. Per germline, CDR1 MNHEY and CDR2 SMNVEV (reference sequence). The CDR3 here is CASSPHGTANTEAFF. The CDR3 nucleotides read TGTGCCAGCAGTCCCCACGGGACAGCCAACACTGAAGCTTTCTTT.

The rearrangement joins TRBV30 to TRBJ1-5; no reliable D call. Per the germline V gene, CDR1 is GTSNPN and CDR2 is SVGIG (reference sequence). This CDR3 comprises 13 residues. V was pared by 2 bases and J by 6 bases, with 11 bases between. CDR3 coding DNA: TGTGCCTGGAGTCCCATGGGCGGTCAGCCCCAGCATTTT. As protein: CAWSPMGGQPQHF. The whole variable domain, filled in from reference TRBV30 and TRBJ1-5, reads SQTIHQWPATLVQPVGSPLSLECTVEGTSNPNLYWYRQAAGRGLQLLFYSVGIGQISSEVPQNLSASRPQDRQFILSSKKLLLSDSGFYLCAWSPMGGQPQHFGDGTRLSIL.

A few counts support this clonotype. The chain is built from TRBV5-1 and TRBJ2-7; 10 bases are a match to TRBD1. Germline CDR1 is SGHRS and CDR2 is YFSETQ. CDR3 length equals 16 residues. The J segment lost 3 bases and the V segment lost 4 bases, leaving 10 bases of the junction unmatched. The CDR3: CASSRRQGALLYEQYF. The CDR3 nucleotides are TGCGCCAGCAGCAGAAGACAGGGGGCACTACTCTACGAGCAGTACTTC.

The V call is TRBV29-1, the J call TRBJ2-7, with a possible D match to TRBD2 (5 bases). Per the germline V gene, CDR1 is SQVTM and CDR2 is ANQGSEA. With 6 bases removed from V and 0 bases from J, the gap between germline ends came to 12 bases. The CDR3 consists of 13 residues. In DNA, the CDR3 is TGCAGCGTGACCGACTATGTCTCCTACGAGCAGTACTTC. This translates into CSVTDYVSYEQYF.

This chain connects TRBV12-3 or TRBV12-4 to TRBJ2-1; D assignment may be TRBD1 or TRBD2 (5 bases each). Trimming removed 8 bases at V and 6 bases at J, with 17 bases between. CDR3 length equals 14 residues. The CDR3 bases are TGTGCCAGCGAGCCCCGTGGGGGTCCCAATGAGCAGTTCTTC. This gives the protein CASEPRGGPNEQFF.

The chain has TRBV5-1 and TRBJ1-2; TRBD1 is a possible D gene (5 bases). CDR1 and CDR2 from the germline V gene are SGHRS and YFSETQ. V shed 4 bases and J shed 5 bases, with 18 bases lying between them. This CDR3 is 15 amino acids long. Here the CDR3 DNA reads TGCGCCAGCAGCCAGGAGGCAGGGCGTATGTATGGCTACACCTTC. This sequence encodes CASSQEAGRMYGYTF.

This clonotype was counted at least ten times. The chain links TRBV7-2 to TRBJ1-2; TRBD1 agrees at 7 bases. The V gene end was trimmed by 5 bases and the J gene end by 5 bases; junction bases not matched to a gene: 5. Germline values: CDR1 SGHTA, CDR2 FQGNSA. This CDR3 is built from 13 residues. The CDR3 is CASSRDRLYGYTF. Here the CDR3 DNA reads TGTGCCAGCAGCCGGGACAGACTATATGGCTACACCTTC.

The chain combines TRBV3-1 with TRBJ2-7; D is undetermined. CDR3 length equals 14 residues. Trimming removed 7 bases at V and 2 bases at J, with 15 bases between. CDR1 LGHDT and CDR2 YNNKEL come from the germline V gene (reference sequence). The CDR3 spells CASTSNSHPYEQYF. The CDR3 nucleotides are TGTGCCAGCACCTCGAATAGTCACCCCTACGAGCAGTACTTC.

This clonotype was counted a few times. The rearrangement links TRBV3-1 to TRBJ2-5; D uncertain. From germline, CDR1 is LGHDT and CDR2 YNNKEL (reference sequence). V gave up 2 bases and J gave up 2 bases, with 6 bases separating them. CDR3 length equals 13 residues. The CDR3 DNA reads as TGTGCCAGCAGCCAATATCTGCAAGAGACCCAGTACTTC. Amino acid sequence: CASSQYLQETQYF.

The table lists this clonotype with many counts. The chain couples TRBV12-3 or TRBV12-4 to TRBJ1-5; 7 bases agree with TRBD1. CDR3 length equals 16 residues. The V and J ends lost 5 bases and 0 bases, in that order; junction bases with no gene match: 7. The CDR3 sequence: CASSGGTVDSNQPQHF. DNA for the CDR3: TGTGCCAGCAGTGGGGGGACAGTGGATAGCAATCAGCCCCAGCATTTT.